This TCR beta chain was captured by sequencing in a study of OX40 agonist ivuxolimab in advanced cancers. Study context: Ivuxolimab, an agonistic anti-OX40 (CD134) antibody, was given to patients. Patients in dose escalation had liver, melanoma, kidney or head and neck cancers.

Notes on the study in general: Compared with others, partial responders at 0.1-3.0 mg/kg displayed clonal expansion among the lowest. More expanded clones were found, on average, in CD8+ than in CD4+ T cells.

V lost 5 bases to trimming and J lost 6 bases; unmatched junction nucleotides: 8. The CDR3 has 16 amino acids. In germline, CDR1 is SGHAT, CDR2 FQNNGV. Sequenced by immunoSEQ multiplex PCR; TCRdb stores in-frame clones only, minus some. The sample consists of 45,000 to 55,000 clones, over 75% of them appearing once. This clone showed up just once. Its antigen remains unknown. The V and J genes are TRBV11-2 and TRBJ2-1; TRBD1 aligns across 12 bases. The receptor was derived from an adult with an advanced solid tumor such as melanoma, head and neck, liver or kidney cancer. The starting material was CD4+ or CD8+ T cells sorted from blood, obtained in a trial of the OX40 agonist ivuxolimab. The CDR3, as DNA: TGTGCCAGCAGCGCCCGGGGACAGGGGGCCATCAATGAGCAGTTCTTC. It is translated as CASSARGQGAINEQFF.